This TCR beta chain originates from a study of T cell repertoires in cytomegalovirus infection. About the study: It was the public TCR beta signatures that indicated both CMV infection and matching HLA type.

The CDR3 loop spans 15 amino acids. V shed 5 bases and J shed 2 bases, with 15 bases lying between them. The germline V gene encodes CDR1 SGHTA and CDR2 FQGNSA. TCRdb used MiXCR to reprocess the reads, holding one entry per CDR3 protein. This table has around 200,000 distinct CDR3 sequences, about 17% appearing once. This chain connects TRBV7-2 to TRBJ1-2; D is perhaps TRBD1 (5 bases). Sequencing was done on a sample of CD8+ T cells from PBMCs. This clonotype was obtained from a human donor in good health (CMV status not recorded). Some clones in this sample may be carry-over from other donors' samples. The DNA of the CDR3 is TGTGCCAGCAGCCCGCAGGGCAGGGCCAACTATGGCTACACCTTC. It translates to CASSPQGRANYGYTF.